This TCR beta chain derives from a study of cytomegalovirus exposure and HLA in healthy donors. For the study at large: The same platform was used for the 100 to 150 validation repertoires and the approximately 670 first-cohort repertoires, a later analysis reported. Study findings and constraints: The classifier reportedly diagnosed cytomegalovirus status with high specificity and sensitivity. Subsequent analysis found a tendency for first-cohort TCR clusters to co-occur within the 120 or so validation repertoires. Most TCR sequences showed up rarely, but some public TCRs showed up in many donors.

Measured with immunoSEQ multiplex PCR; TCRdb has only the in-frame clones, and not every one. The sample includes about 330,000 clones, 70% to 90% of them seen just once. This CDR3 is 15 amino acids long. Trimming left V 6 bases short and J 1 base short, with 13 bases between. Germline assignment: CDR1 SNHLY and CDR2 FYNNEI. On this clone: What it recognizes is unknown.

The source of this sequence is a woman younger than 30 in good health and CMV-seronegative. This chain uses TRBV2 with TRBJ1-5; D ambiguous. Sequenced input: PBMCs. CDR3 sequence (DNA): TGTGCCAGCAGGCGGGAAAGAGGGAGCAATCAGCCCCAGCATTTT. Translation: CASRRERGSNQPQHF.